This T cell receptor (beta chain) derives from a study of low-dose radiotherapy and immunotherapy resistance in tumors. On the study more broadly: With 1 Gy per fraction every two weeks, Cohort 2 accumulated 13 Gy across 26 weeks.

Priming of first-strand cDNA relied on TRAV- and TRBV-specific primers (covering alpha and beta chains). TCRs underwent 15 to 20 PCR cycles of amplification with a constant-region primer and V-primer adapter. MiXCR, run by TCRdb on the reads, gives a single entry per CDR3 protein. The repertoire includes more than 70,000 distinct CDR3 sequences, around 20% of them detected once, and around 13% sits in the top ten. The time point here: after trial treatment. Sample treatment: LDRT plus nivolumab, ipilimumab, low-dose cyclophosphamide and aspirin (RACIN trial). The treatment that donors received included nivolumab, ipilimumab, aspirin, low-dose cyclophosphamide and low-dose radiotherapy. The CDR3 has 14 amino acids. Per the germline V gene, CDR1 is SGDLS and CDR2 is YYNGEE. V trimming: 0 bases; J trimming: 2 bases; junction bases outside the gene matches: 1.

The sample was PBMCs, taken after low-dose radiotherapy plus immunotherapy. This sequence was found in a female donor with ovarian cancer. This chain uses TRBV9 with TRBJ2-5, with 7 bases lining up with TRBD1. This chain's CDR3 is CASSVAGQQETQYF. DNA for the CDR3: TGTGCCAGCAGCGTAGCGGGACAGCAAGAGACCCAGTACTTC.